One and the same sample provided the 12 T cell receptor beta chains below, sequenced in a study of blood T cell repertoires in COVID-19. TCRdb's table, derived via immunoSEQ multiplex PCR, lists solely in-frame clones and lacks some. The sample contains under 400,000 clones, around 91% of which appear only once. The specimen was peripheral blood. The receptors here all came from a man between 18 and 29 years old with active or convalescent COVID-19.

The chain recombines TRBV3-1 (or the pseudogene TRBV3-2) with TRBJ1-2; 9 nucleotides align to TRBD1. The V gene's germline CDR1 is LGHDT and CDR2 YNNKEL (reference sequence). Trimming removed 5 bases from V and 4 bases from J; junction bases left unmatched: 8. The CDR3 loop spans 15 amino acids. The chain's CDR3 is CASSTTKDRGYGYTF. CDR3 bases: TGTGCCAGCAGCACAACGAAGGACAGGGGCTATGGCTACACCTTC.

The CDR3 sequence: CASSPARAGNQPQHF. Written as DNA, the CDR3 is TGTGCCAGCTCACCAGCCAGGGCTGGCAATCAGCCCCAGCATTTT. The chain couples TRBV18 to TRBJ1-5; TRBD1 might be the D (5 bases). Trimming took 2 bases from V and 2 from J, leaving 10 bases between them. Looked up from germline, CDR1 is KGHSH and CDR2 is LQKENI. The CDR3 runs to 15 residues.

The chain combines TRBV6-5 with TRBJ2-7; possibly TRBD2 for D (6 bases). The germline CDR1 and CDR2 sequences are MNHEY and SVGAGI. The ends were cut back, 4 bases at V and 2 bases at J, with 9 bases in the middle. The CDR3 runs to 13 residues. The CDR3 loop is CASSLAETYEQYF. In DNA form, the CDR3 reads TGTGCCAGCAGTTTAGCGGAAACCTACGAGCAGTACTTC.

The CDR3 sequence: CASSSGVIVESPLHF. The DNA for the CDR3 is TGTGCCAGCAGCTCGGGTGTGATTGTGGAATCACCCCTCCACTTT. The genes are TRBV7-2 and TRBJ1-6, with D unclear. Trimming pared 4 bases from V and 10 bases from J, leaving 17 bases between. The CDR3 has 15 residues. The germline gives CDR1 SGHTA, CDR2 FQGNSA. Full variable domain (outside the CDR3, taken from reference TRBV7-2 and TRBJ1-6): GAGVSQSPSNKVTEKGKDVELRCDPISGHTALYWYRQSLGQGLEFLIYFQGNSAPDKSGLPSDRFSAERTGGSVSTLTIQRTQQEDSAVYLCASSSGVIVESPLHFGNGTRLTVT.

This rearrangement joins TRBV5-1 to TRBJ2-7; the D gene is possibly TRBD2 (5 bases). Germline CDR1 is SGHRS and CDR2 is YFSETQ. The CDR3 length is 14 residues. The germline V and J ends were trimmed by 0 bases and 3 bases, with 10 bases remaining between them. In DNA form, the CDR3 reads TGCGCCAGCAGCTTGGCCCGGGGAGTCTACGAGCAGTACTTC. Translating gives CASSLARGVYEQYF.

The chain employs TRBV29-1 and TRBJ2-1; D possibly corresponds to TRBD2 (6 bases). Looked up from germline, CDR1 is SQVTM and CDR2 is ANQGSEA. V was shortened by 0 bases and J by 4 bases, with 10 bases between the two germline ends. This CDR3 is built from 14 residues. In DNA, the CDR3 is TGCAGCGTTGAAGATGGGCGGGGATACAATGAGCAGTTCTTC. Translating it yields CSVEDGRGYNEQFF.

The chain uses TRBV19 and TRBJ2-5; perhaps TRBD2 as D (7 bases). The V gene's germline CDR1 is LNHDA and CDR2 SQIVND (reference sequence). V shed 3 bases and J shed 4 bases, with 15 bases lying between them. The CDR3 extends over 15 amino acids. DNA of the CDR3: TGTGCCAGTAGTATCACGGGACGGGGGGCAGAGACCCAGTACTTC. It specifies CASSITGRGAETQYF.

In this sample, this clone turned up once. The V call is TRBV3-1 (or the pseudogene TRBV3-2), the J call TRBJ2-2; possible D gene TRBD2, 6 bases. The CDR3 is 15 amino acids. Per germline, CDR1 LGHDT and CDR2 YNNKEL (reference sequence). The V and J ends lost 0 bases and 7 bases respectively, with 12 bases between them. Here the CDR3 DNA reads TGTGCCAGCAGCCAAGATAGCGGCCCGAGCGGGGAGCTGTTTTTT. Amino acids: CASSQDSGPSGELFF.

V and J are TRBV24-1 and TRBJ2-1; TRBD1 matches 9 bases. Germline V CDR1 and CDR2: KGHDR, SFDVKD. Trimming took 4 bases from V and 7 from J; bases not matched to a gene: 4. This CDR3 has 14 amino acids. The CDR3 nucleotides read TGTGCCACCAGTGAAACAGGGGGCTTAAATGAGCAGTTCTTC. Translating it yields CATSETGGLNEQFF.

The V gene is TRBV29-1, the J gene TRBJ2-4, with D possibly TRBD2 on 5 matching bases. The CDR3 is 13 residues long. Germline V lookup: CDR1 SQVTM, CDR2 ANQGSEA. The ends were cut back, 1 base at V and 4 bases at J, with 8 bases in the middle. Here the CDR3 DNA reads TGCAGCGTTGAAGGCAGGACTAAAAACATTCAGTACTTC. Protein product: CSVEGRTKNIQYF.

The chain has TRBV2 and TRBJ2-2; 9 nucleotides line up with TRBD1. Germline loops: CDR1 SNHLY, CDR2 FYNNEI. Trimming took 6 bases from V and 6 from J; bases not matched to a gene: 11. This CDR3 is built from 16 residues. Written as DNA, the CDR3 is TGTGCCAGCAGGGACGACCACAGGGGGCCCCCCGGGGAGCTGTTTTTT. Residues: CASRDDHRGPPGELFF.

This rearrangement joins TRBV18 to TRBJ1-5; tentative D call: TRBD1 (6 bases). The CDR3 extends over 14 amino acids. The V gene's germline CDR1 is KGHSH and CDR2 LQKENI. V dropped 3 bases and J dropped 7 bases, with 13 bases sitting between them. This CDR3 is CASSPGAGAQPQHF. For the CDR3, the DNA is TGTGCCAGCTCACCTGGGGCAGGGGCCCAGCCCCAGCATTTT. Combining the CDR3 with reference TRBV18 and TRBJ1-5 gives the whole variable domain NAGVMQNPRHLVRRRGQEARLRCSPMKGHSHVYWYRQLPEEGLKFMVYLQKENIIDESGMPKERFSAEFPKEGPSILRIQQVVRGDSAAYFCASSPGAGAQPQHFGDGTRLSIL.